This is a list of T cell receptor beta chains from one sample in a study of T-cell memory formation after mild COVID-19. TCRdb reprocessed the 5' RACE reads with MiXCR, giving one entry per CDR3 protein. The sample has approximately 570,000 distinct CDR3 sequences, approximately 18% seen once; the top ten hold approximately 12%. Sequenced sample: PBMCs or a T cell subset sorted from them (not recorded which). The receptors were sampled from an adult woman who had mild COVID-19 (a few samples of this study predate the infection). Cell type and time point are not known. Both conserved end residues are part of each CDR3. A D gene is named only where the DNA matches it firmly.

-	TRBV12-3/TRBV12-4	TRBJ2-5	CASSPGVGGLETQYF
TRBD2	TRBV30	TRBJ2-7	CAWSPSGPYEQYF
-	TRBV9	TRBJ2-7	CASSVEPGSYYEQYF
TRBD1	TRBV24-1	TRBJ1-5	CATSDGGQDQPQHF
-	TRBV10-3	TRBJ1-2	CAISDWADGYTF
TRBD1	TRBV6-6	TRBJ2-5	CASSGPGGQGAVETQYF
-	TRBV30	TRBJ1-1	CAWSPGLPEAFF
TRBD1	TRBV12-3/TRBV12-4	TRBJ1-2	CASSFRRGLYGYTF
-	TRBV5-1	TRBJ1-5	CASSLAAGNQPQHF
TRBD2	TRBV7-3	TRBJ2-3	CASSVRGLAGATDTQYF
TRBD2	TRBV9	TRBJ2-1	CASSGVHGLAGLNEQFF
TRBD2	TRBV7-9	TRBJ2-7	CASSTGLAGGAGVEQYF
-	TRBV5-1	TRBJ2-1	CASSQGRRNEQFF
-	TRBV4-2	TRBJ2-7	CASSQEQQYYEQYF
TRBD2	TRBV12-3/TRBV12-4	TRBJ2-7	CASRVAGGPGYEQYF
TRBD2	TRBV24-1	TRBJ2-1	CATSDQTSGRALSYNEQFF
TRBD1	TRBV4-1	TRBJ1-6	CASSRVAPGTGTNSPLHF
TRBD1	TRBV7-2	TRBJ2-3	CASSRPGTGRERDGTDTQYF
TRBD1	TRBV6-5	TRBJ1-2	CASSSRTGKTNYGYTF
TRBD2	TRBV30	TRBJ2-7	CAWMGGTSYEQYF
-	TRBV4-1	TRBJ1-6	CASSQGLYGTGTNSPLHF
TRBD1	TRBV5-5	TRBJ2-2	CASRSDRENTGELFF
TRBD2	TRBV9	TRBJ2-2	CASSAGLAGGSNTGELFF
TRBD1	TRBV4-2	TRBJ1-1	CASSQELGQGATEAFF
TRBD2	TRBV6-5	TRBJ2-1	CASSDGSTSVYNEQFF
-	TRBV7-9	TRBJ2-7	CASRGGQTYEQYF
-	TRBV5-6	TRBJ2-1	CASSLYDGEQFF
-	TRBV7-8	TRBJ1-4	CASSLGRKGATNEKLFF
TRBD1	TRBV12-3/TRBV12-4	TRBJ1-4	CASSLVQGANEKLFF
-	TRBV7-2	TRBJ1-1	CASIQRDGVEAFF
-	TRBV4-1	TRBJ2-3	CASSHEGAPTTDTQYF
-	TRBV6-4	TRBJ1-1	CASSANRNSNLRAEAFF
-	TRBV7-8	TRBJ2-3	CASSQGTTDTQYF
-	TRBV9	TRBJ2-1	CASSFSGQNNEQFF
-	TRBV6-1	TRBJ1-2	CASSARANYGYTF
TRBD1	TRBV9	TRBJ2-5	CASSSSGTGDETQYF
-	TRBV9	TRBJ2-7	CASSVGGGNYEQYF
TRBD2	TRBV7-9	TRBJ2-7	CASSFGLAGDEQYF
-	TRBV5-1	TRBJ2-3	CASSLERNTDTQYF
TRBD1	TRBV4-1	TRBJ1-6	CASSLTGGGNNSPLHF
-	TRBV6-6	TRBJ2-7	CASSSGDRQEQYF
-	TRBV28	TRBJ2-1	CASSLEITNEQFF
-	TRBV5-1	TRBJ2-3	CASSFSFSGSTDTQYF
TRBD2	TRBV29-1	TRBJ2-7	CSPVSTSRSHYEQYF
-	TRBV7-9	TRBJ2-3	CASSSPPGLVADTQYF
-	TRBV20-1	TRBJ1-5	CSATPGTSNQPQHF
-	TRBV5-4	TRBJ2-3	CASRKVGASTDTQYF
-	TRBV6-6	TRBJ2-7	CASSLGAWEQYF
-	TRBV25-1	TRBJ1-2	CASSAALGNYGYTF